Below, 21 T cell receptor beta chains from the same sample are listed, as sequenced in a study of blood T cell repertoires in COVID-19. This table comes from immunoSEQ multiplex PCR, and its TCRdb copy is limited to in-frame clones, with some not included. The table includes about 190,000 clones, 75% to 90% detected once. Sequenced: peripheral blood. Receptor source: a man aged 60 to 69 with acute or convalescent COVID-19.

J is TRBJ2-1 and V is TRBV7-6; tentative D call: TRBD1 (6 bases). Germline loops: CDR1 SGHVS, CDR2 FNYEAQ. The CDR3 is 13 residues long. Trimming pared 1 base from V and 9 bases from J, leaving 10 bases between. This CDR3 reads CASSLGGTPEQFF. CDR3 in DNA: TGTGCCAGCAGCTTAGGAGGGACACCTGAGCAGTTCTTC.

The chain recombines TRBV19 with TRBJ2-1, with D possibly being TRBD2 (6 bases). This CDR3 has 14 residues. V was pared by 5 bases and J by 2 bases, with 10 bases between. CDR1 and CDR2 from the germline V gene are LNHDA and SQIVND (reference sequence). CDR3 sequence (DNA): TGTGCCAGTAGTTTGGGGGGAACCTACAATGAGCAGTTCTTC. Translated, it gives CASSLGGTYNEQFF.

The rearrangement uses TRBV20-1 and TRBJ1-5; unclear D gene. The V and J ends lost 3 bases and 3 bases respectively, with 15 bases between them. Germline assignment: CDR1 DFQATT and CDR2 SNEGSKA (reference sequence). The CDR3 runs 15 residues. The CDR3 sequence: CSASASVAFNQPQHF. The CDR3 DNA reads TGCAGTGCTAGTGCTTCGGTAGCTTTCAATCAGCCCCAGCATTTT.

This clone was picked up a small number of times. The chain links TRBV7-9 to TRBJ1-3, with 7 bases aligning to TRBD1. V lost 4 bases and J lost 4; bases outside the gene matches: 13. Germline CDR1 is SEHNR and CDR2 is FQNEAQ (reference sequence). CDR3 length equals 17 residues. The CDR3 DNA reads as TGTGCCAGCAGCTCCTACGGACAGGCCGTTTACGGAAACACCATATATTTT. The encoded protein is CASSSYGQAVYGNTIYF.

The gene calls are TRBV7-3 and TRBJ2-1, with 7 bases lining up with TRBD2. Germline V gives CDR1 SGHTA, CDR2 FQGTGA. The junction had 14 bases not matched to a gene; V was cut back by 2 bases and J by 7 bases. This CDR3 is built from 17 residues. The CDR3 spells CASSLGVGGGSGNEQFF. The CDR3 nucleotides read TGTGCCAGCAGCTTAGGAGTTGGTGGCGGGAGTGGGAATGAGCAGTTCTTC. Full variable domain (remainder filled in from reference TRBV7-3 and TRBJ2-1): GAGVSQTPSNKVTEKGKYVELRCDPISGHTALYWYRQSLGQGPEFLIYFQGTGAADDSGLPNDRFFAVRPEGSVSTLKIQRTERGDSAVYLCASSLGVGGGSGNEQFFGPGTRLTVL.

The chain joins TRBV5-1 to TRBJ2-1, with D perhaps TRBD1 (6 bases). CDR1 is SGHRS and CDR2 is YFSETQ in the germline V gene. V gave up 1 base and J gave up 10 bases, with 12 bases separating them. This CDR3 contains 13 residues. CDR3 amino acids: CASSLSRGVEQFF. In nucleotides, the CDR3 is TGCGCCAGCAGCTTGTCCAGGGGAGTGGAGCAGTTCTTC.

For the CDR3, the DNA is TGTGCCAGCAGGTTTTCTGGGAGGGAGACCCAGTACTTC. Translated: CASRFSGRETQYF. The J gene is TRBJ2-5, the V gene TRBV12-3 or TRBV12-4; D may be TRBD2 (6 bases). V was trimmed by 6 bases and J by 5 bases, leaving 13 bases between them. The CDR3 contains 13 residues.

The V call is TRBV5-4, the J call TRBJ2-1, with TRBD2 as a possible D gene (5 bases). Germline lookup yields CDR1 SGHNT and CDR2 YYREEE (reference sequence). The CDR3 spans 15 residues. Trimming pared 4 bases from V and 0 bases from J, leaving 11 bases between. The CDR3 loop reads CASSPGSSSYNEQFF. The CDR3 region has the DNA TGTGCCAGCAGCCCGGGATCCAGCTCCTACAATGAGCAGTTCTTC.

The V and J genes are TRBV14 and TRBJ2-3; tentatively, D is TRBD2 (7 bases). Trimming shortened V by 4 bases and J by 3 bases, and 20 bases separated the two germline ends. The CDR3 is 17 residues long. Germline values: CDR1 SGHDN, CDR2 FVKESK. CDR3: CASSPRGGGRATDTQYF. The DNA of the CDR3 is TGTGCCAGCAGCCCCCGAGGGGGGGGGCGAGCAACAGATACGCAGTATTTT.

There are a few counts of this clone. This rearrangement joins TRBV30 to TRBJ2-7; TRBD2 aligns across 8 bases. Germline V CDR1 and CDR2: GTSNPN, SVGIG (reference sequence). There are 17 residues in the CDR3. Trimming removed 0 bases from V and 3 bases from J; junction bases left unmatched: 13. The DNA for the CDR3 is TGTGCCTGGAGTGTAGGGTTTGGGGTAGCGGGACACTACGAGCAGTACTTC. Amino acids: CAWSVGFGVAGHYEQYF.

As for this clone: At one of its ends the junction is not consistent with the germline gene, which may arise from a read error. The J gene is TRBJ1-2, the V gene TRBV4-3, with unresolved D. This CDR3 spans 17 amino acids. Germline CDR1 reads LGHNA; CDR2 reads YSLEER. CDR3 in amino acids: CASSQEPGSGLNYGHTF. CDR3 DNA: TGCGCCAGCAGCCAAGAACCCGGGTCAGGACTTAACTATGGCCACACCTTC.

This chain joins TRBV29-1 and TRBJ1-1, with TRBD1 matching 9 bases. The CDR3 length is 13 residues. The trim removed 4 bases at V and 3 bases at J, leaving 3 bases unmatched. Germline V CDR1 and CDR2: SQVTM, ANQGSEA. CDR3 in DNA: TGCAGCGTTGGACAGGGGGGGGACACTGAAGCTTTCTTT. This gives the protein CSVGQGGDTEAFF.

V usage is TRBV9 and J usage is TRBJ2-6; D not resolved. V lost 4 bases and J 4 bases, leaving 9 bases between the germline ends. The germline V gene has CDR1 SGDLS and CDR2 YYNGEE. The CDR3 loop spans 14 amino acids. The CDR3 bases are TGTGCCAGCAGCCCGCGCTCCGGGGCCAACGTCCTGACTTTC. Translated: CASSPRSGANVLTF.

The count of this clone is one. The V call is TRBV10-1, the J call TRBJ2-5; 8 positions agree with TRBD2. The CDR3 extends over 16 amino acids. The germline gives CDR1 WNHNN, CDR2 SYGVQD (reference sequence). With 0 bases clipped from V and 4 bases from J, the junction kept 7 bases outside the gene matches. Here the CDR3 reads CASSESGAGVRETQYF. The CDR3 coding sequence is TGCGCCAGCAGTGAGTCGGGAGCGGGAGTCCGAGAGACCCAGTACTTC.

The CDR3 nucleotides are TGTGCCAGCAGCCAAAACAGGGGGCTTGGGCAGCCCCAGCATTTT. This gives the protein CASSQNRGLGQPQHF. This chain links TRBV4-2 with TRBJ1-5; the match to TRBD1 covers 9 bases. The junction had 6 bases not matched to a gene; V was cut back by 2 bases and J by 7 bases. The CDR3 is 15 residues long. Germline CDR1 LGHNA, CDR2 YNFKEQ.

Only one count was recorded for this clone. The J gene is TRBJ2-7, the V gene TRBV14; possible D gene TRBD2, 7 bases. V was pared by 4 bases and J by 4 bases, with 17 bases between. The CDR3 sequence is 15 residues long. The germline gives CDR1 SGHDN, CDR2 FVKESK. As DNA, the CDR3 is TGTGCCAGCAGCCCCCCTGGGAGGGGGATGTACGAGCAGTACTTC. Translated: CASSPPGRGMYEQYF.

There are many counts of this clone. The rearrangement uses TRBV6-6 and TRBJ1-1; D possibly corresponds to TRBD1 (5 bases). This CDR3 has 12 amino acids. V was shortened by 5 bases and J by 2 bases, with 6 bases between the two germline ends. In germline, CDR1 is MNHNY, CDR2 SVGAGI (reference sequence). In DNA, the CDR3 is TGTGCCAGCAGTGACAGAAACACTGAAGCTTTCTTT. Protein product: CASSDRNTEAFF.

This clone was recorded only once. J is TRBJ1-5 and V is TRBV19, with 7 bases identical to TRBD1. There are 14 residues in the CDR3. V gave up 1 base and J gave up 4 bases; unmatched junction bases: 1. Looked up from germline, CDR1 is LNHDA and CDR2 is SQIVND (reference sequence). The CDR3 is CASSIGTGNQPQHF. As DNA, the CDR3 is TGTGCCAGTAGTATAGGGACAGGAAATCAGCCCCAGCATTTT.

This chain connects TRBV30 to TRBJ1-2; D possibly corresponds to TRBD1 (5 bases). Germline CDR1 reads GTSNPN; CDR2 reads SVGIG (reference sequence). There are 14 residues in the CDR3. Deletions cut 4 bases from V and 8 bases from J, with 20 bases between. The CDR3 coding sequence is TGTGCCTGGACAGGGTTCGGGTTTGGCTACGGCTACACCTTC. It encodes CAWTGFGFGYGYTF.

This clone was seen once. The chain recombines TRBV2 with TRBJ2-2; D perhaps matches TRBD2 (6 bases). This CDR3 has 15 residues. Trimming removed 7 bases from V and 8 bases from J, with 20 bases in between. Germline V gives CDR1 SNHLY, CDR2 FYNNEI. The CDR3 region has the DNA TGTGCCAGCAACATTACCCCCGGGGGTAGGGGGGAGCTGTTTTTT. The encoded protein is CASNITPGGRGELFF.

DNA for the CDR3: TGTGCCAGCAGCTTAGCCAGGGGATCCTACAATGAGCAGTTCTTC. It encodes CASSLARGSYNEQFF. The chain is built from TRBV7-2 and TRBJ2-1, with TRBD1 as a possible D gene (6 bases). V gave up 0 bases and J gave up 1 base, with 7 bases separating them. Germline V gene sequence: CDR1 SGHTA, CDR2 FQGNSA. The CDR3 sequence is 15 residues long.